This T cell receptor beta chain is from a study of T cell changes during pregnancy in multiple sclerosis. TCRdb keeps only in-frame clones here, not all; method: immunoSEQ multiplex PCR. The sample has roughly 30,000 clones, over 75% seen once. Germline CDR1 and CDR2: MGHRA and YSYEKL. The length of the CDR3 is 15 residues. Germline trimming cut 0 bases from V and 3 bases from J; bases unmatched to any gene: 5. Sequences were derived from CD8+ T cells from peripheral blood mononuclear cells, sampled in the second trimester of pregnancy. This chain links TRBV4-1 with TRBJ2-7, with TRBD1 matching 7 bases. The TCR was taken from a female donor with multiple sclerosis, enrolled in a pregnancy study. The CDR3 protein is CASSQEQGFSYEQYF. CDR3 coding DNA: TGCGCCAGCAGCCAAGAACAGGGGTTTAGCTACGAGCAGTACTTC.